This TCR beta chain comes out of a study of cytomegalovirus exposure and HLA in healthy donors. CDR1 is DFQATT and CDR2 is SNEGSKA in the germline V gene (reference sequence). The germline V and J ends were trimmed by 5 bases and 10 bases, with 15 bases remaining between them. The CDR3 sequence is 11 residues long. The PCR employed 60 Vbeta primers together with 13 Jbeta primers. The method was immunoSEQ multiplex PCR; TCRdb's version includes in-frame clones alone and lacks a portion of them. The sample lists around 110,000 clones; over 75% were seen once. Sequenced material: PBMCs. J is TRBJ2-7 and V is TRBV20-1, with D possibly being TRBD2 (5 bases). The source is a young man in good health and CMV-seronegative. The CDR3, as DNA: TGCAGTGCTGATGGCCAACGGGGACAGTACTTC. This gives the protein CSADGQRGQYF.